The sequence of this T cell receptor beta chain was determined in a study of blood T cells in healthy people across ages. This clonotype showed up just a few times. CDR3 length equals 11 residues. Germline CDR1 and CDR2: ENHRY and SYGVKD. Trimming cost V 6 bases and J 1 base, with 2 bases left between them. Healthy Caucasian individuals from Russia aged 6 to 90 served as donors. A J-beta primer mix and a sample-barcoded 5' primer were used in a second PCR of about 7 to 12 cycles. TCRdb called the 5' RACE reads again in MiXCR, with one record for every CDR3 protein. The table has around 1.5 million distinct CDR3 sequences, 59% seen once.

What was sequenced was blood. This sequence joins TRBV10-3 and TRBJ2-3; D is ambiguous. The TCR originated in a young man in good health. DNA for the CDR3: TGTGCCATCAGAGGCACAGATACGCAGTATTTT. This encodes CAIRGTDTQYF.